This T cell receptor beta chain came from a study of CD8+ T cells in alopecia areata. The V and J ends lost 6 bases and 5 bases respectively, with 13 bases between them. The CDR3 has 13 amino acids. Germline V CDR1 and CDR2: MNHNY, SVGAGI (reference sequence). Extracted RNA was reverse transcribed into cDNA, the sequencing template. Using immunoSEQ multiplex PCR, the repertoire was profiled, and TCRdb retains in-frame clones only, with some absent. The sample yields 140,000 to 150,000 clones, around 60% seen once. The sequencing here drew on CD4+ T cells sorted from blood, taken at week 0. The chain joins TRBV6-6 to TRBJ1-1, with D hard to call. The TCR comes from a human donor with alopecia areata. This chain's CDR3 is CASRFADGTEAFF. CDR3 sequence (DNA): TGTGCCAGCAGGTTTGCAGATGGGACTGAAGCTTTCTTT.